The present T cell receptor (beta chain) was sequenced within a study of blood T cell repertoires in COVID-19. The wider study: Specimens from acute and convalescent COVID-19 originated in the United States, Italy and Spain.

This CDR3 is built from 14 residues. Germline CDR1 reads SGHRS; CDR2 reads YFSETQ. Deletions cut 5 bases from V and 7 bases from J, with 13 bases between. The study drew participants aged about 18 to 95 years from fewer than 30 US areas. Per the study methods: Amplification of reference gene primers provided the estimated nucleated cell counts. Only in-frame clones appear in the TCRdb table, and some are missing; sequencing was by immunoSEQ multiplex PCR. The V and J calls and clone size are taken from that table; D and trimming were inferred from the DNA. The sample consists of roughly 190,000 clones, roughly 82% of them appearing once.

This chain joins TRBV5-1 and TRBJ1-6, with D possibly TRBD1 on 5 matching bases. The receptor was derived from a woman in her fifties or sixties with acute COVID-19. The sequencing sample was made of PBMCs or T cells enriched from blood (not recorded which). CDR3 amino acids: CASSTREGNSPLHF. The CDR3 DNA is TGCGCCAGCAGTACCAGGGAAGGAAATTCACCCCTCCACTTT.